Listed below are T cell receptor beta chains from one sample, sequenced in a study of beta chain features in type 1 diabetes. Generated by immunoSEQ multiplex PCR, the TCRdb table keeps only in-frame clones and is missing some. The sample lists about 360,000 clones, 10% to 15% occurring once. Sequencing was performed on naive CD4+ T cells from blood. These receptor sequences come from a man aged 18 to 29 in good health. CDR3s include the opening cysteine and the closing phenylalanine or tryptophan. Each record gives: clone size, V gene, D gene, J gene, CDR3 DNA, CDR3 protein. The D gene is left open where the match is weak. Not all rows give a size; the values are once, few, many and, for expanded clones, a class.

>few|TRBV27|.|TRBJ2-7
TGTGCCAGCAGTCCTCTTGCTGCTGGGACTGGTTCCTACGAGCAGTACTTC
CASSPLAAGTGSYEQYF
>.|TRBV9|TRBD1|TRBJ1-2
TGTGCCAGCAGCGCCTCGACAGGGTTCCACTATGGCTACACCTTC
CASSASTGFHYGYTF
>few|TRBV30|TRBD1|TRBJ1-3
TGTGCCTGGACAGGGGGCGGAAACACCATATATTTT
CAWTGGGNTIYF
>.|TRBV6-5|.|TRBJ2-1
TGTGCCAGCAGTTGGACGCGGGACCACAATGAGCAGTTCTTC
CASSWTRDHNEQFF
>.|TRBV28|TRBD1|TRBJ2-1
TGTGCCAGCAGGAAGACAGGGAATAATGAGCAGTTCTTC
CASRKTGNNEQFF
>.|TRBV7-2|.|TRBJ1-2
TGTGCCAGCAGCTTAGTAACAGGGACTAACTATGGCTACACCTTC
CASSLVTGTNYGYTF
>.|TRBV30|.|TRBJ2-7
TGTGCCTGGAGTTTAAACGAGCAGTACTTC
CAWSLNEQYF
>many|TRBV30|TRBD1|TRBJ1-1
TGTGCCTGGGACCGGGACAGGGCAGAGGTTGAAGCTTTCTTT
CAWDRDRAEVEAFF
>.|TRBV7-9|TRBD2|TRBJ2-1
TGTGCCAGCAGCTTAGCGCGTGGTAGCGGGAGGGGTAATGAGCAGTTCTTC
CASSLARGSGRGNEQFF
>.|TRBV18|TRBD1|TRBJ1-1
TGTGCCAGCTCACCCGTTACAGGGGTGAACACTGAAGCTTTCTTT
CASSPVTGVNTEAFF
>few|TRBV27|.|TRBJ2-1
TGTGCCAGCAGTTTAATCGCCAGGGACAATGAGCAGTTCTTC
CASSLIARDNEQFF
>.|TRBV5-1|.|TRBJ2-7
TGCGCCAGCAGCCCTATAGCCGGGGAGCACGAGCAGTACTTC
CASSPIAGEHEQYF
>few|TRBV7-9|.|TRBJ1-2
TGTGCCAGCAGCTTGGGGCTCTCGGCAAATGGCTACACCTTC
CASSLGLSANGYTF
>.|TRBV5-6|TRBD1|TRBJ1-2
TGTGCCAGCAGCCCGTTGGACAGGAATAACTATGGCTACACCTTC
CASSPLDRNNYGYTF
>.|TRBV5-1|TRBD2|TRBJ2-1
TGCGCCAGCAGCCCACGTGGTCGAGCGGGAGGGCTTGGTGAGCAGTTCTTC
CASSPRGRAGGLGEQFF
>few|TRBV10-3|TRBD1|TRBJ1-1
TGTGCCATCAGTCCGGGACAGGGGGAGACTGAAGCTTTCTTT
CAISPGQGETEAFF
>few|TRBV4-3|.|TRBJ2-1
TGCGCCAGCAGCCCCGAGACCCAGGGCCTCCTAAGACAGTTCTTC
CASSPETQGLLRQFF
>few|TRBV19|.|TRBJ1-2
TGTGCCAGTAGTGAGACTGCGGGCGGCTACACCTTC
CASSETAGGYTF
>few|TRBV2|TRBD1|TRBJ1-2
TGTGCCAGCAGGACAGGGCATGATGGCTACACCTTC
CASRTGHDGYTF
>few|TRBV29-1|.|TRBJ1-2
TGCAGCGTCGGGGGGGGAGTGCGTGGCTACACCTTC
CSVGGGVRGYTF
>.|TRBV9|.|TRBJ2-1
TGTGCCAGCAGCGTATCGGACAATGAGCAGTTCTTC
CASSVSDNEQFF
>many|TRBV7-9|.|TRBJ2-4
TGTGCCAGCAGCCGATGGGGCCAGGAAAACATTCAGTACTTC
CASSRWGQENIQYF
>few|TRBV29-1|TRBD1|TRBJ1-2
TGCAGCGCCCCGGGACAGGGGTTTGGCTACACCTTC
CSAPGQGFGYTF
>.|TRBV7-2|.|TRBJ2-1
TGTGCCAGCAGCGCGTGGGAGGTTGATGAGCAGTTCTTC
CASSAWEVDEQFF
>few|TRBV27|.|TRBJ1-1
TGTGCCAGCAGACAGAGGGTATTTACTGAAGCTTTCTTT
CASRQRVFTEAFF
>few|TRBV11-3|.|TRBJ2-4
TGTGCCAGCAGCTTAGGGGACTCCAAAAACATTCAGTACTTC
CASSLGDSKNIQYF
>.|TRBV19|.|TRBJ2-7
TGTGCCAGTAGTCAGGGGTTCACCTACGAGCAGTACTTC
CASSQGFTYEQYF
>.|TRBV5-1|.|TRBJ1-6
TGCGCCAGCAGCTTGGGATTTACGCAGGGGAATTCACCCCTCCACTTT
CASSLGFTQGNSPLHF
>few|TRBV28|.|TRBJ1-5
TGTGCCAGCCGGAGGGGGGGGAATCAGCCCCAGCATTTT
CASRRGGNQPQHF
>few|TRBV19|.|TRBJ2-3
TGTGCCAGTAGCATAGCGGTGGGGCCAGATACGCAGTATTTT
CASSIAVGPDTQYF
>.|TRBV5-1|TRBD1|TRBJ2-7
TGCGCCAGCAGCTTGGAGGGACAGGGTTACGAGCAGTACTTC
CASSLEGQGYEQYF
>.|TRBV29-1|TRBD1|TRBJ1-5
TGCAGCGCCGGGACAGAGGGGAATCAGCCCCAGCATTTT
CSAGTEGNQPQHF
>.|TRBV7-3|TRBD1|TRBJ2-1
TGTGCCAGCAGCCGAGGGACAGCCTACAATGAGCAGTTCTTC
CASSRGTAYNEQFF
>.|TRBV5-1|TRBD1|TRBJ2-7
TGCGCCAGCAGCACGGGACAGGGGACCTACGAGCAGTACTTC
CASSTGQGTYEQYF
>few|TRBV2|.|TRBJ1-1
TGTGCCAGCAGTGTCCCGGGACACCGGAACACTGAAGCTTTCTTT
CASSVPGHRNTEAFF
>few|TRBV15|TRBD2|TRBJ2-7
TGTGCCACCAGCAGAGAAGGACTAGCGGGGGGCTACGAGCAGTACTTC
CATSREGLAGGYEQYF
>.|TRBV4-1|.|TRBJ2-7
TGCGCCAGCAGCCAAGGATCAGGGGTGTTCAGGTACGAGCAGTACTTC
CASSQGSGVFRYEQYF
>.|TRBV5-1|.|TRBJ2-7
TGCGCCAGCGGGAGAGGGTGGTACGAGCAGTACTTC
CASGRGWYEQYF
>.|TRBV7-9|.|TRBJ1-4
TGTGCCAGCAGCTTTGACAGGTTTGAAAAACTGTTTTTT
CASSFDRFEKLFF
>.|TRBV28|.|TRBJ1-5
TGTGCCAGCAGTTTAGGCGGCTTACGGGAACAGGGTGGTGATCAGCCCCAGCATTTT
CASSLGGLREQGGDQPQHF
>few|TRBV7-3|.|TRBJ2-1
TGTGCCAGCAGCTTAGACGTCGGGTACAATGAGCAGTTCTTC
CASSLDVGYNEQFF
>.|TRBV25-1|.|TRBJ1-2
TGTGCCAGCAGTGAATATAGGGGGGGGACCTATGGCTACACCTTC
CASSEYRGGTYGYTF
>few|TRBV7-9|.|TRBJ2-7
TGTGCCAGCAGTTTTCAGGGGAGCTCCTACGAGCAGTACTTC
CASSFQGSSYEQYF
>few|TRBV5-5|.|TRBJ1-4
TGTGCCAGCAGCGACCGGGTAGCAACTAATGAAAAACTGTTTTTT
CASSDRVATNEKLFF
>few|TRBV5-1|TRBD1|TRBJ1-4
TGCGCCAGCAGTTGGACAGGGAGAAATGAAAAACTGTTTTTT
CASSWTGRNEKLFF
>few|TRBV28|.|TRBJ2-6
TGTGCCAGCAGTCGACAGGCTGGGGCCAACGTCCTGACTTTC
CASSRQAGANVLTF
>.|TRBV5-4|.|TRBJ2-7
TGTGCCAGCAGCTTGGGAACAGACGAGCAGTACTTC
CASSLGTDEQYF
>.|TRBV18|.|TRBJ2-1
TGTGCCAGCTCACCCCCATCAAGGGCGGGCAATGAGCAGTTCTTC
CASSPPSRAGNEQFF
>few|TRBV28|TRBD1|TRBJ2-5
TGTGCCAGCACCCGACAGGGGGCATGGGAGACCCAGTACTTC
CASTRQGAWETQYF
>few|TRBV29-1|TRBD1|TRBJ1-1
TGCAGCGTTGGGGACAGGGGAGGAGACACTGAAGCTTTCTTT
CSVGDRGGDTEAFF
>few|TRBV5-1|TRBD2|TRBJ2-7
TGCGCCAGCAGCTTGGGTCCTAGCGGGACTTCTTTCTCCTACGAGCAGTACTTC
CASSLGPSGTSFSYEQYF
>.|TRBV19|.|TRBJ2-3
TGTGCCAGTAGTATTTTACAGACCACAGATACGCAGTATTTT
CASSILQTTDTQYF
>.|TRBV5-6|TRBD2|TRBJ2-5
TGTGCCAGCAGCCTGCCGGGAGGGGAGACCCAGTACTTC
CASSLPGGETQYF
>.|TRBV28|TRBD1|TRBJ2-5
TGTGCCAGCAGTCCCTCCCCCGGGACAGGGTTCCGAGAGACCCAGTACTTC
CASSPSPGTGFRETQYF
>.|TRBV28|.|TRBJ2-3
TGTGCCAGCAGTTTAAGCGGGTACGACCGGACCACAGATACGCAGTATTTT
CASSLSGYDRTTDTQYF
>.|TRBV7-6|TRBD2|TRBJ2-1
TGTGCCAGCAGCTTCCGGGGGGATACCTACAATGAGCAGTTCTTC
CASSFRGDTYNEQFF
>.|TRBV7-3|.|TRBJ1-6
TGTGCCAGCAGCTTAAGTCAGGGATGGAATTCACCCCTCCACTTT
CASSLSQGWNSPLHF